Listed below are T cell receptor beta chains from one sample, sequenced in a study of Graves' ophthalmopathy and Graves' hyperthyroidism. MiXCR, run by TCRdb on the multiplex PCR reads, gives a single entry per CDR3 protein. The sample holds more than 1,000,000 distinct CDR3 sequences, approximately 35% seen once. Sequences were obtained from peripheral blood or thyroid tissue (not recorded which). The receptor set was obtained from an adult man with Graves' hyperthyroidism. Each CDR3 is given with its conserved first and last residue. The order of the fields is clone size, V gene, J gene, D gene, CDR3 protein, CDR3 DNA. The D gene is left open where the match is weak. Clone size is not always given. Where it is, it says once, few, many or a class for expanded clones.

few,TRBV6-4,TRBJ1-1,TRBD1,CASSDPGQVPPEAFF,TGTGCCAGCAGTGACCCGGGACAGGTGCCCCCTGAAGCTTTCTTT
many,TRBV7-8,TRBJ2-5,TRBD1,CASSQAAGTGPEAQYF,TGTGCCAGCAGTCAGGCCGCCGGGACAGGGCCTGAGGCCCAGTACTTC
many,TRBV9,TRBJ2-2,.,CASSPQGGLVTTGELFF,TGTGCCAGCAGCCCCCAGGGTGGCTTGGTCACAACCGGGGAGCTGTTTTTT
.,TRBV10-3,TRBJ1-2,.,CASSYGLGQANYGYTF,TGTGCCAGCAGTTACGGCTTGGGGCAGGCGAACTATGGCTACACCTTC
many,TRBV6-5,TRBJ1-1,TRBD1,CASRTGGTYTEAFF,TGTGCCAGCAGGACAGGGGGCACGTACACTGAAGCTTTCTTT
.,TRBV6-5,TRBJ1-1,.,CASSYDWVDTEAFF,TGTGCCAGCAGTTACGACTGGGTTGATACTGAAGCTTTCTTT
.,TRBV2,TRBJ2-5,.,CASSAQALQETQYF,TGTGCCAGCAGCGCTCAGGCCCTACAAGAGACCCAGTACTTC
few,TRBV6-6,TRBJ1-6,.,CATSAAYNSPLYF,TGTGCCACCTCGGCAGCCTATAATTCACCCCTCTACTTT
few,TRBV20-1,TRBJ1-5,.,CSAQGGNNQPQHF,TGCAGTGCTCAGGGAGGGAACAATCAGCCCCAGCATTTT
many,TRBV2,TRBJ1-5,.,CASSETGYSNQPQHF,TGTGCCAGCAGTGAAACTGGGTATAGCAATCAGCCCCAGCATTTT
many,TRBV20-1,TRBJ1-5,.,CSARVGSSNQPQHF,TGCAGTGCTAGAGTGGGCAGTAGCAATCAGCCCCAGCATTTT
.,TRBV5-1,TRBJ2-7,TRBD2,CASSFSGGLEQYF,TGCGCCAGCAGCTTCTCGGGGGGGCTCGAGCAGTACTTC
.,TRBV20-1,TRBJ1-1,TRBD1,CSAPGTGFAEAFF,TGCAGTGCCCCCGGGACAGGGTTCGCTGAAGCTTTCTTT
.,TRBV10-3,TRBJ1-4,TRBD1,CAIRLGDREKLFF,TGTGCCATCAGATTAGGGGACAGGGAAAAACTGTTTTTT
many,TRBV5-6,TRBJ2-7,.,CASSSQGEFYEQYF,TGTGCCAGCAGCTCACAGGGAGAGTTCTACGAGCAGTACTTC
.,TRBV4-1,TRBJ2-2,TRBD2,CASSAPSGVNTGELLF,TGCGCCAGCAGCGCTCCTAGCGGAGTGAACACCGGGGAGCTGCTTTTT
many,TRBV20-1,TRBJ2-5,.,CSAPDTPETQYF,TGCAGTGCTCCGGACACCCCAGAGACCCAGTACTTC
many,TRBV7-2,TRBJ1-5,TRBD1,CASSLDRGENQPQHF,TGTGCCAGCAGCTTAGACAGGGGGGAAAATCAGCCCCAGCATTTT
.,TRBV11-2,TRBJ1-6,TRBD1,CASSLKQGEALHF,TGTGCCAGCTCTCTCAAACAGGGGGAGGCCCTCCACTTT
few,TRBV4-3,TRBJ2-7,.,CASSQGVYFTYEQYF,TGCGCCAGCAGCCAGGGGGTCTACTTCACCTACGAGCAGTACTTC
many,TRBV5-6,TRBJ1-6,.,CASSATHPGNSPLHF,TGTGCCAGCAGCGCTACTCACCCAGGGAATTCACCCCTCCACTTT
.,TRBV6-5,TRBJ1-3,.,CASSKTAISGNTIYF,TGTGCCAGCAGTAAAACAGCGATCTCTGGAAACACCATATATTTT
many,TRBV10-2,TRBJ2-7,.,CASSDPLGQQYF,TGCGCCAGCAGTGACCCATTGGGACAACAGTACTTC
many,TRBV2,TRBJ1-1,.,CASLGRGSEAFF,TGTGCCAGTCTCGGCCGGGGATCTGAAGCTTTCTTT
.,TRBV10-2,TRBJ1-5,TRBD1,CASSSDREQPQHF,TGTGCCAGCAGTTCGGACAGGGAACAGCCCCAGCATTTT
many,TRBV5-1,TRBJ2-7,.,CASSLPTPFYEQYF,TGCGCCAGCAGCCTACCGACACCTTTCTACGAGCAGTACTTC
few,TRBV2,TRBJ1-4,.,CATLRQANEKLFF,TGTGCCACCCTGCGGCAGGCTAATGAAAAACTGTTTTTT
once,TRBV7-8,TRBJ1-2,.,CASSQIGLGYTF,TGCGCCAGCAGCCAAATCGGACTGGGCTACACCTTC
many,TRBV29-1,TRBJ1-2,.,CSAEGGLNYGYTF,TGCAGCGCCGAAGGAGGGCTCAACTATGGCTACACCTTC
.,TRBV7-8,TRBJ1-2,TRBD1,CASRSGTERTNYGYTF,TGTGCCAGCAGGTCTGGGACAGAACGGACTAACTATGGCTACACCTTC
few,TRBV6-5,TRBJ1-4,.,CASTPSPTNEKLFF,TGTGCCAGCACGCCCAGCCCAACTAATGAAAAACTGTTTTTT
many,TRBV25-1,TRBJ2-7,.,CASSGSGSHEQYF,TGTGCCAGCAGTGGATCAGGGTCCCACGAGCAGTACTTC
.,TRBV12-3/TRBV12-4,TRBJ2-7,.,CASSPGTSSTYEQYF,TGTGCCAGCAGCCCTGGGACGTCTTCAACCTACGAGCAGTACTTC
once,TRBV7-9,TRBJ1-4,.,CASSLFIGAAYNEKLFF,TGTGCCAGCAGCTTGTTTATAGGGGCCGCGTATAATGAAAAACTGTTTTTT
.,TRBV2,TRBJ2-6,TRBD1,CAGTGQTLSGANVLTF,TGTGCCGGTACGGGACAGACCCTCTCTGGGGCCAACGTCCTGACTTTC
.,TRBV15,TRBJ1-5,.,CATSRDGGRQPQHF,TGTGCCACCAGCAGAGATGGGGGACGTCAGCCCCAGCATTTT
few,TRBV6-5,TRBJ1-5,.,CASSSGRQTQPQHF,TGTGCCAGCAGTTCAGGACGCCAAACTCAGCCCCAGCATTTT
.,TRBV7-2,TRBJ1-1,.,CASSSLDGGGNTEAFF,TGTGCCAGCAGCAGCTTAGATGGGGGCGGGAACACTGAAGCTTTCTTT
many,TRBV6-5,TRBJ2-2,.,CASSYEQNTGELFF,TGTGCCAGCAGTTACGAGCAGAACACCGGGGAGCTGTTTTTT
.,TRBV18,TRBJ2-5,TRBD2,CASSPRGAGVQETQYF,TGTGCCAGCTCACCACGTGGAGCGGGGGTACAAGAGACCCAGTACTTC
.,TRBV7-3,TRBJ2-5,.,CASSQQGTQETQYF,TGTGCCAGCAGCCAGCAGGGGACACAAGAGACCCAGTACTTC
.,TRBV7-2,TRBJ2-2,TRBD2,CASSYTVAGMNTGELFF,TGTGCCAGCAGTTACACCGTAGCGGGGATGAACACCGGGGAGCTGTTTTTT